The following is a T cell receptor (beta chain) sequence with its context. Antigen unknown. This record comes from a study of post-analysis software for immune sequencing data. Whole-study findings and limits: The study found TRBV5-6, TRBV5-1 and TRBV20-1 among five TRBV segments more frequent in patients than controls. Diversity measured as normalized Chao1 was significantly lower in multiple sclerosis patients than in controls.

Each TCR beta cDNA library carried unique molecular identifiers. Using its own MiXCR run on the PCR reads, TCRdb lists one record per CDR3 protein. The sample contains hundreds of thousands of distinct CDR3 sequences, 44% of which appear only once. J lost 5 bases, V lost 0 bases, and 9 bases had no gene match. The germline V gene has CDR1 LGHNA and CDR2 YNFKEQ. The length of the CDR3 is 17 residues. The sequenced sample was blood. The TCR was taken from a girl aged 10 to 17 with multiple sclerosis. The V and J genes are TRBV4-2 and TRBJ2-5; 10 bases map to TRBD2. CDR3 nucleotide sequence: TGTGCCAGCAGCCAAGATCAATTTAGCGGGGGGCGGGAGACCCAGTACTTC. Residues: CASSQDQFSGGRETQYF.